These T cell receptor beta chains were read from a single sample in a study of cytomegalovirus exposure and HLA in healthy donors. Profiling relied on immunoSEQ multiplex PCR, and the TCRdb table lists in-frame clones only, not all of them. The sample holds 100,000 to 120,000 clones; 77% are singletons and the top ten take roughly 9.2%. The specimen sequenced was PBMCs. The receptors were sampled from a woman aged 40 to 55 in good health and CMV-seropositive. CDR3s include the opening cysteine and the closing phenylalanine or tryptophan. The order of the fields is D gene, J gene, V gene, clone size, CDR3 protein, CDR3 DNA. A D gene is named only where the DNA matches it firmly. Rows may omit the clone size; those that give it use once, few, many or a size class.

>TRBD1|TRBJ1-1|TRBV2|-
CASSRDRALNTEAFF
TGTGCCAGCAGTCGTGACAGGGCTCTGAACACTGAAGCTTTCTTT
>-|TRBJ2-1|TRBV7-9|-
CASSPPFRLARKGNEQFF
TGTGCCAGCAGCCCACCCTTTCGATTAGCGAGGAAGGGTAATGAGCAGTTCTTC
>-|TRBJ2-3|TRBV10-1|-
CARGPGTDTQYF
TGCGCCAGAGGTCCCGGGACAGATACGCAGTATTTT
>-|TRBJ1-3|TRBV7-9|-
CASSLQGYGNTIYF
TGTGCCAGCAGCCTTCAGGGTTATGGAAACACCATATATTTT
>-|TRBJ1-5|TRBV28|once
CASSFPGVGNQPQHF
TGTGCCAGCAGTTTCCCGGGGGTAGGCAATCAGCCCCAGCATTTT
>TRBD1|TRBJ2-5|TRBV28|-
CASSEGQKETQYF
TGTGCCAGCAGTGAGGGACAGAAAGAGACCCAGTACTTC
>TRBD1|TRBJ1-6|TRBV9|-
CASALGQEYSPLHF
TGTGCCAGTGCTTTGGGACAGGAGTATTCACCCCTCCACTTT
>TRBD1|TRBJ1-4|TRBV7-9|-
CASSAGTGDEKLFF
TGTGCCAGCAGCGCCGGGACAGGGGATGAAAAACTGTTTTTT
>TRBD1|TRBJ2-3|TRBV7-2|few
CASSPTGTGVEDTQYF
TGTGCCAGCAGCCCAACCGGGACAGGGGTGGAAGATACGCAGTATTTT
>-|TRBJ1-2|TRBV2|-
CASTQTDYGYTF
TGTGCCAGCACTCAGACAGACTATGGCTACACCTTC
>TRBD1|TRBJ1-5|TRBV27|-
CASSYRGDQPQHF
TGTGCCAGCAGTTACAGGGGGGATCAGCCCCAGCATTTT
>-|TRBJ2-7|TRBV7-8|few
CASSLLRRGSSYEQYF
TGTGCCAGCAGCTTGCTCCGAAGGGGAAGCTCCTACGAGCAGTACTTC
>-|TRBJ2-3|TRBV2|once
CASRFRAPGDTQYF
TGTGCCAGCAGGTTCCGGGCTCCGGGGGATACGCAGTATTTT
>-|TRBJ2-1|TRBV13|once
CASSLIQDNEQFF
TGTGCCAGCAGCTTAATACAGGACAATGAGCAGTTCTTC
>-|TRBJ2-2|TRBV28|-
CASSLFSGNTGELFF
TGTGCCAGCAGTTTATTTTCAGGGAACACCGGGGAGCTGTTTTTT
>TRBD2|TRBJ2-7|TRBV7-9|-
CASSPGGPSYEQYF
TGTGCCAGCAGCCCGGGGGGACCGTCCTACGAGCAGTACTTC
>-|TRBJ2-2|TRBV4-1|-
CASRPSSTGELFF
TGCGCCAGCAGACCCTCTAGCACCGGGGAGCTGTTTTTT
>-|TRBJ2-2|TRBV6-1|-
CASSPRTLNTGELFF
TGTGCCAGCAGTCCCAGGACACTGAACACCGGGGAGCTGTTTTTT
>TRBD2|TRBJ2-2|TRBV2|-
CASTNPQSAGGPTGELFF
TGTGCCAGCACCAACCCCCAATCGGCGGGAGGGCCTACCGGGGAGCTGTTTTTT
>TRBD1|TRBJ1-5|TRBV18|-
CASSTGAFNQPQHF
TGTGCCAGCTCGACAGGGGCGTTCAATCAGCCCCAGCATTTT
>-|TRBJ2-3|TRBV11-3|once
CASSLDGNTDTQYF
TGTGCCAGCAGCTTAGACGGGAACACAGATACGCAGTATTTT
>TRBD2|TRBJ2-1|TRBV11-2|few
CASSQRLAALNNEQFF
TGTGCCAGCAGCCAGAGACTAGCGGCGCTCAACAATGAGCAGTTCTTC
>-|TRBJ2-3|TRBV5-6|-
CASSLAFTGISTDTQYF
TGTGCCAGCAGCTTGGCGTTCACAGGAATTAGCACAGATACGCAGTATTTT
>TRBD2|TRBJ2-5|TRBV7-9|-
CASSLEWGGTQYF
TGTGCCAGCAGCTTAGAATGGGGGGGGACCCAGTACTTC
>TRBD1|TRBJ1-2|TRBV11-2|-
CASSSGQIYGYTF
TGTGCCAGCAGCTCGGGACAGATCTATGGCTACACCTTC
>-|TRBJ2-7|TRBV5-5|-
CASSTTTRGPGGEQYF
TGTGCCAGCAGCACCACGACCAGGGGCCCGGGGGGAGAGCAGTACTTC
>-|TRBJ2-5|TRBV7-9|-
CASSSAEGQETQYF
TGTGCCAGCAGCTCGGCGGAGGGCCAAGAGACCCAGTACTTC
>TRBD1|TRBJ1-6|TRBV6-1|once
CASSAYYRGSYNSPLHF
TGTGCCAGCAGTGCCTACTACAGGGGCTCCTATAATTCACCCCTCCACTTT
>TRBD1|TRBJ2-3|TRBV2|-
CASSGRQGGTDTQYF
TGTGCCAGCAGTGGCCGGCAGGGGGGCACAGATACGCAGTATTTT
>-|TRBJ1-2|TRBV6-1|-
CASRPGLDSNYGYTF
TGTGCCAGCAGACCCGGGCTGGACAGTAACTATGGCTACACCTTC
>-|TRBJ1-1|TRBV18|-
CASSQSGGINTEAFF
TGTGCCAGCTCACAATCCGGGGGTATAAACACTGAAGCTTTCTTT
>TRBD1|TRBJ1-1|TRBV5-4|-
CASKLGQGSGNTEAFF
TGTGCCAGCAAGCTGGGACAGGGGAGTGGAAACACTGAAGCTTTCTTT
>-|TRBJ2-5|TRBV5-1|-
CASSLRGRGETQYF
TGCGCCAGCAGCTTGCGGGGTCGGGGAGAGACCCAGTACTTC
>TRBD1|TRBJ1-6|TRBV23-1|-
CASSFPPPGQGAGYDSPLHF
TGCGCCAGCAGCTTCCCACCCCCGGGACAGGGGGCAGGGTATGATTCACCCCTCCACTTT
>-|TRBJ2-1|TRBV27|-
CASRLVGGLNEQFF
TGTGCCAGCAGATTAGTGGGAGGTCTGAATGAGCAGTTCTTC
>-|TRBJ1-1|TRBV9|-
CASSVGGGDTEAFF
TGTGCCAGCAGCGTAGGGGGGGGTGATACTGAAGCTTTCTTT
>-|TRBJ1-1|TRBV6-5|once
CASSYSYTMNTEAFF
TGTGCCAGCAGTTACTCGTATACTATGAACACTGAAGCTTTCTTT
>-|TRBJ2-6|TRBV10-3|few
CAIRPTGLFLGANVLTF
TGTGCCATCAGACCGACGGGACTGTTTCTGGGGGCCAACGTCCTGACTTTC
>TRBD2|TRBJ2-1|TRBV11-2|-
CASSSIAGSYNEQFF
TGTGCCAGCAGCTCCATAGCGGGATCCTACAATGAGCAGTTCTTC
>TRBD2|TRBJ2-3|TRBV25-1|once
CASSVTSADTQYF
TGTGCCAGCAGTGTGACTAGCGCCGATACGCAGTATTTT
>-|TRBJ1-2|TRBV4-3|few
CASSQGSANLYGYTF
TGCGCCAGCAGCCAAGGTTCTGCGAATCTCTATGGCTACACCTTC
>-|TRBJ2-5|TRBV5-1|-
CASSFQVQETQYF
TGCGCCAGCAGCTTCCAGGTCCAAGAGACCCAGTACTTC
>-|TRBJ1-2|TRBV7-2|-
CASSLARHSQFYTF
TGTGCCAGCAGCTTAGCTCGGCACAGCCAATTCTACACCTTC
>TRBD1|TRBJ2-1|TRBV28|few
CASIDPGGWNEQFF
TGTGCCAGCATCGATCCAGGGGGCTGGAATGAGCAGTTCTTC
>TRBD1|TRBJ1-2|TRBV7-9|-
CASSLDRTGFTF
TGTGCCAGCAGCTTAGACCGGACAGGGTTCACCTTC
>-|TRBJ1-5|TRBV5-1|-
CASSLWGGGREPQHF
TGCGCCAGCAGCTTGTGGGGTGGAGGTCGGGAGCCCCAGCATTTT